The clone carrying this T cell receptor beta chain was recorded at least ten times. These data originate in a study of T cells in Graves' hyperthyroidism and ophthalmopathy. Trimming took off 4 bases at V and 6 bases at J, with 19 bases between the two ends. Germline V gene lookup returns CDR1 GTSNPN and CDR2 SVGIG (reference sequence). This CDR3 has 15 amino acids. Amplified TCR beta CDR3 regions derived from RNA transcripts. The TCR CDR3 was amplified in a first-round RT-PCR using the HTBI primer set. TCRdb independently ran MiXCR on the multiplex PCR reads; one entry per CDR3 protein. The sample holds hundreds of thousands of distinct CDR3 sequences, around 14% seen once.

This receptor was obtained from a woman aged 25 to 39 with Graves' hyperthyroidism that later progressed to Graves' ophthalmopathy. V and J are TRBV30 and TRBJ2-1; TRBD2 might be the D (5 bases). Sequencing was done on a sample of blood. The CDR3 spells CAWTVPGFPPNEQFF. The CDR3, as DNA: TGTGCCTGGACCGTCCCGGGATTCCCCCCCAATGAGCAGTTCTTC.